This TCR beta chain was sequenced during a study of blood T cell repertoires in COVID-19. Study as a whole: PBMCs, B-cell-depleted T cells, or T cells provided the cDNA or gDNA that made up the material.

Per the original methods: From reference gene primer amplification, estimates of nucleated cell counts were derived. Sequencing used immunoSEQ multiplex PCR; TCRdb keeps in-frame clones, though not all of them. The D gene and trimming were derived from the DNA, and the V and J assignments and clone size from that table. The sample has about 260,000 clones; roughly 90% are singletons. This clone was counted only a few times. CDR1 and CDR2 (germline): LGHDT, YNNKEL (reference sequence). V dropped 6 bases and J dropped 4; count of bases not matched to a gene: 8. CDR3 length equals 14 residues. Source material: peripheral blood. The source of this sequence is a man between 60 and 70 years old who had recovered from COVID-19. The chain links TRBV3-1 (or the pseudogene TRBV3-2) to TRBJ1-1; 7 bases map to TRBD1. The DNA for the CDR3 is TGTGCCAGCAGTCTAAAAGCAGGGGGCACTGAAGCTTTCTTT. This codes for CASSLKAGGTEAFF.